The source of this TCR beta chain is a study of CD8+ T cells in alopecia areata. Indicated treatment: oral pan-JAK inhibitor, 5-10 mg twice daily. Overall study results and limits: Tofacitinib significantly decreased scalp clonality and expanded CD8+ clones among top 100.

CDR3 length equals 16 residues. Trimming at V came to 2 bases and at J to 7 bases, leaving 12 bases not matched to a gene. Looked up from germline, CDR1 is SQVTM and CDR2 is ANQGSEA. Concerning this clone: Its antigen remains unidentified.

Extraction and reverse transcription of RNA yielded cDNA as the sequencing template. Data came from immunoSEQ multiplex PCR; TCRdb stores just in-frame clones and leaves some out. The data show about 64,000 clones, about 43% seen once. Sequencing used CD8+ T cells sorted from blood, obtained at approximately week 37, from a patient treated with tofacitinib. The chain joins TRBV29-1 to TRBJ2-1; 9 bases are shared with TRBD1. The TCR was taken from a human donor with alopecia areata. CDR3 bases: TGCAGCGTTGAATATGCTCGGGACAGGGTCAGGAATGAGCAGTTCTTC. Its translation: CSVEYARDRVRNEQFF.